One and the same sample provided the 6 T cell receptor beta chains below, sequenced in a study of radiotherapy plus CTLA-4 blockade in lung cancer (dated by TCRdb to about 2018). Library preparation was by the immunoSEQ multiplex PCR assay. TCRdb obtained this table from immuneACCESS and retained in-frame rearrangements with V and J assigned. These tables miss some clones; where compared with another copy, unresolved V genes account for less than half of the shortfall, and the remainder is unexplained. For this sample there are 40,000 or so clones; about 80% appear just once. Together, the top ten hold under 10% of the sample. The source material was peripheral blood, sampled from a patient treated with radiotherapy plus ipilimumab. Receptors were obtained from a human donor with non-small cell lung cancer who had stable disease on radiotherapy plus ipilimumab.

The V gene is TRBV27, the J gene TRBJ2-6; unclear D gene. Germline loops: CDR1 MNHEY, CDR2 SMNVEV (reference sequence). The CDR3 contains 15 residues. Trimming removed 5 bases from V and 0 bases from J, with 8 bases in between. CDR3 loop: CASSPLGSGANVLTF. CDR3 bases: TGTGCCAGCAGTCCCCTGGGCTCTGGGGCCAACGTCCTGACTTTC. Using reference TRBV27 and TRBJ2-6 for the parts outside the CDR3, the full variable domain is EAQVTQNPRYLITVTGKKLTVTCSQNMNHEYMSWYRQDPGLGLRQIYYSMNVEVTDKGDVPEGYKVSRKEKRNFPLILESPSPNQTSLYFCASSPLGSGANVLTFGAGSRLTVL.

The chain employs TRBV11-2 and TRBJ2-1; 8 positions match TRBD2. Germline-derived CDR1 and CDR2 are SGHAT and FQNNGV. The V and J ends lost 3 bases and 6 bases, in that order; junction bases with no gene match: 7. The CDR3 is made up of 15 amino acids. CDR3: CASSLGTSFINEQFF. The DNA of the CDR3 is TGTGCCAGCAGCTTGGGGACTAGTTTTATCAATGAGCAGTTCTTC.

As regards this clone: Other DNA sequences from this sample encode an identical CDR3 as well. The chain employs TRBV27 and TRBJ2-7; D remains unclear. CDR1 is MNHEY, CDR2 SMNVEV, per germline (reference sequence). The CDR3 runs to 12 residues. Trimming removed 4 bases at V and 1 base at J, with 5 bases between. The CDR3 sequence is CASSSDSYEQYF. The CDR3 DNA sequence: TGTGCCAGCAGTTCTGATTCCTACGAGCAGTACTTC.

This rearrangement joins TRBV6-5 to TRBJ1-1; 10 bases align to TRBD1. Germline CDR1 MNHEY, CDR2 SVGAGI. J was trimmed by 7 bases and V by 4 bases; bases with no gene match: 9. The CDR3 has 15 amino acids. The CDR3: CASSSTTGGRGEAFF. In DNA form, the CDR3 reads TGTGCCAGCAGTTCCACGACAGGGGGCAGGGGTGAAGCTTTCTTT.

The chain has TRBV19 and TRBJ1-2; D possibly corresponds to TRBD1 (6 bases). The CDR3 spans 14 residues. Germline V gene data show CDR1 as LNHDA and CDR2 as SQIVND (reference sequence). Trimming shortened V by 1 base and J by 7 bases, and 13 bases separated the two germline ends. CDR3 residues: CASSIAAGDSGYTF. For the CDR3, the DNA is TGTGCCAGTAGTATAGCCGCAGGGGACTCTGGCTACACCTTC.

The chain uses TRBV21-1 and TRBJ1-6. TRBV21-1 corresponds to a pseudogene. This CDR3 region has 16 residues. The CDR3 sequence is CASSKECVSNNSPLHF. The CDR3 DNA sequence: TGTGCCAGCAGCAAAGAGTGCGTCAGTAATAATTCACCCCTCCACTTT.